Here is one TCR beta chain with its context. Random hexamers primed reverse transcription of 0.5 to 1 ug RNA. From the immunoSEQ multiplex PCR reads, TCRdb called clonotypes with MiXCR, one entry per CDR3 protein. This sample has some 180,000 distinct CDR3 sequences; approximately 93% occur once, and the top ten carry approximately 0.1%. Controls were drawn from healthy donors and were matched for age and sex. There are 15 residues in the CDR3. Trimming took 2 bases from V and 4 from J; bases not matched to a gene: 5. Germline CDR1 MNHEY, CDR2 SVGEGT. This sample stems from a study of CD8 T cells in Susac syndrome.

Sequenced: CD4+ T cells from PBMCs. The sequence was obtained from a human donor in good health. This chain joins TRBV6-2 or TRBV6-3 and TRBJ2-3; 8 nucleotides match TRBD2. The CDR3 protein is CASSYAAGVSDTQYF. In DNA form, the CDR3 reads TGTGCCAGCAGTTACGCAGCGGGGGTCTCAGATACGCAGTATTTT.